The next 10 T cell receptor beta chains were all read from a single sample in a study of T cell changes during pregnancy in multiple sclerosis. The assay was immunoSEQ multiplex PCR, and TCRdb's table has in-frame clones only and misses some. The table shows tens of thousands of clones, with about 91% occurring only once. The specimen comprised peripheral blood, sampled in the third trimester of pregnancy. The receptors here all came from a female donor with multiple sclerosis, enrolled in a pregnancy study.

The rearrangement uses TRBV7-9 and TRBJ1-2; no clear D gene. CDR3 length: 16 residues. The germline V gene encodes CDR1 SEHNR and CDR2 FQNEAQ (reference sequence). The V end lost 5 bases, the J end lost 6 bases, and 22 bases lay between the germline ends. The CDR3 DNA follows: TGTGCCAGCAGCCTTACTGAAAGGGAGGTGAGACATGGCTACACCTTC. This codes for CASSLTEREVRHGYTF. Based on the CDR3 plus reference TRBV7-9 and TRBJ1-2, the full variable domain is DTGVSQNPRHKITKRGQNVTFRCDPISEHNRLYWYRQTLGQGPEFLTYFQNEAQLEKSRLLSDRFSAERPKGSFSTLEIQRTEQGDSAMYLCASSLTEREVRHGYTFGSGTRLTVV.

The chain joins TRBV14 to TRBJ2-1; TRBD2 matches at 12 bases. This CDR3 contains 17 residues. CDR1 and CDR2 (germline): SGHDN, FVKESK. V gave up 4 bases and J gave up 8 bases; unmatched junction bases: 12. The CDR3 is CASSRLGLAGKFDEQFF. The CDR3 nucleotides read TGTGCCAGCAGCCGCCTAGGACTAGCGGGAAAGTTCGATGAGCAGTTCTTC.

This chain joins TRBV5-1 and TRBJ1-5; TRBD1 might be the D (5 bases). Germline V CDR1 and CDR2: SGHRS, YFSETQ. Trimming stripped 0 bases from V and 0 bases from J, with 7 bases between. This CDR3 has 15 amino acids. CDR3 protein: CASSLAGGSNQPQHF. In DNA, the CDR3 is TGCGCCAGCAGCTTGGCGGGGGGTAGCAATCAGCCCCAGCATTTT.

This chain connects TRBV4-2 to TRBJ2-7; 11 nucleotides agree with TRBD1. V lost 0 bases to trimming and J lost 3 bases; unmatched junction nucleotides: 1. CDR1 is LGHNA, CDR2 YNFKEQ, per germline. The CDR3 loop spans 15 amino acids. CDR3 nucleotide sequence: TGTGCCAGCAGCCAAGAGGGGACAGGGGGCTACGAGCAGTACTTC. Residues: CASSQEGTGGYEQYF.

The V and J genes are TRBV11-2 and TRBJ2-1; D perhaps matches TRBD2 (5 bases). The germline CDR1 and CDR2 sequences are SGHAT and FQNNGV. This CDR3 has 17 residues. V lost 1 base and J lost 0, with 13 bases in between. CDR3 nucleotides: TGTGCCAGCAGCTTAGGCGTTAGCGCTATCTCCTACAATGAGCAGTTCTTC. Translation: CASSLGVSAISYNEQFF.

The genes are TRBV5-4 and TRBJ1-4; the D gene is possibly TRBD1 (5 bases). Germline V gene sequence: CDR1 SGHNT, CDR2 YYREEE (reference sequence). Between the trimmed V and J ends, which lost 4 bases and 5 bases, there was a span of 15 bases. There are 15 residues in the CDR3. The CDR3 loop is CASSQSRRGNEKLFF. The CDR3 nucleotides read TGTGCCAGCAGCCAAAGCCGGCGGGGGAATGAAAAACTGTTTTTT.

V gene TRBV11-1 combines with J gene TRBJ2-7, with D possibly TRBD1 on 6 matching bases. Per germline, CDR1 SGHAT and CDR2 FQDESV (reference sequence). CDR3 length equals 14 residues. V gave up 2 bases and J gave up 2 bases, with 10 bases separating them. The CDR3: CASSLMTGPYEQYF. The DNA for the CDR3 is TGTGCCAGCAGCTTAATGACAGGTCCCTACGAGCAGTACTTC.

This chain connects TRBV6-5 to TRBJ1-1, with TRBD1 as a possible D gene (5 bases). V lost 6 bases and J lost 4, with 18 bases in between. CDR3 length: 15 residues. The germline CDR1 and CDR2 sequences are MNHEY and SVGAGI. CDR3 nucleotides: TGTGCCAGCAGACCTAATCAGGGATATATCACTGAAGCTTTCTTT. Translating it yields CASRPNQGYITEAFF.

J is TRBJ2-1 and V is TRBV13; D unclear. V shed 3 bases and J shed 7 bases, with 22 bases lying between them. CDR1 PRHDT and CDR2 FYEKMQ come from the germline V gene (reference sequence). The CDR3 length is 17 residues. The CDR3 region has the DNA TGTGCCAGCAGCTTCCCCTCACTAAGCGCAACTACTAATGAGCAGTTCTTC. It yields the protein CASSFPSLSATTNEQFF.

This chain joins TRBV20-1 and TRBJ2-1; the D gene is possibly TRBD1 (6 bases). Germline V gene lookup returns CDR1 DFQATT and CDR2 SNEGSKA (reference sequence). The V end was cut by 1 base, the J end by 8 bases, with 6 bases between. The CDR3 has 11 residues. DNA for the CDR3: TGCAGTGCTAGAGGGGGGCATGAGCAGTTCTTC. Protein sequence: CSARGGHEQFF.